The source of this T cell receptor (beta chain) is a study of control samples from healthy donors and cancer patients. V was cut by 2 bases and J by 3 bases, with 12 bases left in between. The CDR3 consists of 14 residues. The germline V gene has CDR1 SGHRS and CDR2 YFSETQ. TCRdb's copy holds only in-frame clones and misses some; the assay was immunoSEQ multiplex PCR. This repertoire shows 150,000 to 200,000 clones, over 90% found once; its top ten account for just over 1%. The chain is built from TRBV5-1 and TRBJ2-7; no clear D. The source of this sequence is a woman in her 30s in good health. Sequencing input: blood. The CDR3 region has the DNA TGCGCCAGCAGCTTTCAGGCCGCAGACTACGAGCAGTACTTC. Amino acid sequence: CASSFQAADYEQYF.